One and the same sample provided the 25 T cell receptor beta chains below, sequenced in a study of lymphopenia after photon versus proton radiotherapy. Clones were sequenced by immunoSEQ multiplex PCR, and TCRdb holds only the in-frame ones, with some missing. The repertoire holds 50,000 to 60,000 clones, 92% seen once, with about a sixth in the top ten. The specimen was peripheral blood, collected from a patient treated with photon-based radiotherapy. Source of these receptors: a woman aged 40 to 50 with cholangiocarcinoma.

V is TRBV7-3 and J is TRBJ1-6; no clear D. Deletions cut 4 bases from V and 9 bases from J, with 10 bases between. The germline CDR1 and CDR2 sequences are SGHTA and FQGTGA. CDR3 length equals 13 residues. This CDR3 is CASSSSLGSPLHF. The CDR3 DNA follows: TGTGCCAGCAGCTCCTCTCTGGGTTCACCCCTCCACTTT.

The chain carries TRBV19 and TRBJ2-5; 9 bases agree with TRBD1. Germline CDR1 is LNHDA and CDR2 is SQIVND (reference sequence). Unmatched junction bases numbered 1, after V lost 4 bases and J lost 4 bases. This CDR3 region has 13 residues. In DNA, the CDR3 is TGTGCCAGTAGTAGACAGGGGGTAGAGACCCAGTACTTC. Translating gives CASSRQGVETQYF.

This sequence joins TRBV7-6 and TRBJ2-3, with TRBD2 matching over 13 bases. The CDR3 is 17 amino acids. J was trimmed by 4 bases and V by 5 bases; bases with no gene match: 9. The germline CDR1 and CDR2 sequences are SGHVS and FNYEAQ. The CDR3 DNA sequence: TGTGCCAGCAGCCCTTGGACTAGCGGGAGCCCCTCAGATACGCAGTATTTT. Its translation: CASSPWTSGSPSDTQYF.

This chain uses TRBV30 with TRBJ2-2; TRBD1 aligns across 7 bases. V was pared by 3 bases and J by 3 bases, with 10 bases of the junction left unmatched. There are 16 residues in the CDR3. Germline lookup yields CDR1 GTSNPN and CDR2 SVGIG (reference sequence). The CDR3 sequence: CAWRGPGTEYTGELFF. The CDR3 DNA follows: TGTGCCTGGAGGGGGCCGGGGACAGAGTACACCGGGGAGCTGTTTTTT.

V usage is TRBV4-1 and J usage is TRBJ1-3, with 8 bases that match TRBD1. This CDR3 contains 15 residues. Germline V gives CDR1 MGHRA, CDR2 YSYEKL. With V trimmed by 3 bases and J by 3 bases, 4 bases remained unmatched. The CDR3 nucleotides read TGCGCCAGCAGCCAGCAACAGGGGGGTGGAAACACCATATATTTT. It translates to CASSQQQGGGNTIYF.

The J gene is TRBJ2-2, the V gene TRBV4-1; 13 bases map to TRBD2. The CDR3 extends over 19 amino acids. With 1 base clipped from V and 5 bases from J, the junction kept 10 bases outside the gene matches. Looked up from germline, CDR1 is MGHRA and CDR2 is YSYEKL. CDR3 sequence: CASSQARLAGGRGTGELFF. Written as DNA, the CDR3 is TGCGCCAGCAGCCAAGCCCGACTAGCGGGGGGCCGGGGAACCGGGGAGCTGTTTTTT.

The chain recombines TRBV7-3 with TRBJ1-1; D not resolved. Germline CDR1 and CDR2: SGHTA and FQGTGA. Trimming shortened V by 4 bases and J by 7 bases, and 10 bases separated the two germline ends. This CDR3 has 12 residues. The CDR3 nucleotides are TGTGCCAGCAGCTCCGGAACGGATGAAGCTTTCTTT. This sequence encodes CASSSGTDEAFF. The full variable domain, with the rest looked up from reference TRBV7-3 and TRBJ1-1, is GAGVSQTPSNKVTEKGKYVELRCDPISGHTALYWYRQSLGQGPEFLIYFQGTGAADDSGLPNDRFFAVRPEGSVSTLKIQRTERGDSAVYLCASSSGTDEAFFGQGTRLTVV.

V gene TRBV2 combines with J gene TRBJ1-1; D gene uncertain. Trimming shortened V by 8 bases and J by 6 bases, and 10 bases separated the two germline ends. Germline-derived CDR1 and CDR2 are SNHLY and FYNNEI. The CDR3 length is 11 residues. The CDR3 here is CASFESPEAFF. Written as DNA, the CDR3 is TGTGCCAGCTTTGAGAGTCCTGAAGCTTTCTTT.

The chain couples TRBV5-6 to TRBJ1-3; D call uncertain. The CDR3 totals 17 residues. Trimming stripped 0 bases from V and 2 bases from J, with 15 bases between. The germline gives CDR1 SGHDT, CDR2 YYEEEE. Written as DNA, the CDR3 is TGTGCCAGCAGCTTGGATAATAGGGTTATCACTGGAAACACCATATATTTT. Its translation: CASSLDNRVITGNTIYF.

The gene calls are TRBV7-3 and TRBJ1-6, with 8 positions matching TRBD1. The V gene's germline CDR1 is SGHTA and CDR2 FQGTGA. This CDR3 region has 13 residues. V lost 2 bases and J lost 11; bases outside the gene matches: 2. DNA for the CDR3: TGTGCCAGCAGCTTAGACAGGGGTACACCCCTCCACTTT. It translates to CASSLDRGTPLHF.

CDR3 in amino acids: CAWMMDRGHGYTF. The DNA of the CDR3 is TGTGCCTGGATGATGGACAGGGGGCATGGCTACACCTTC. V is TRBV30 and J is TRBJ1-2, with 11 bases matching TRBD1. Germline V lookup: CDR1 GTSNPN, CDR2 SVGIG (reference sequence). CDR3 length equals 13 residues. Unmatched junction bases numbered 4, after V lost 4 bases and J lost 6 bases.

The genes are TRBV2 and TRBJ1-1, with D possibly TRBD1 on 5 matching bases. The CDR3 spans 14 residues. Trimming removed 4 bases from V and 4 bases from J, with 13 bases in between. The germline V gene has CDR1 SNHLY and CDR2 FYNNEI. CDR3 in DNA: TGTGCCAGCAGTGGGGGGGGAGCGATCACTGAAGCTTTCTTT. Translated, it gives CASSGGGAITEAFF.

V is TRBV5-1 and J is TRBJ1-2, with D uncertain. The V end lost 0 bases, the J end lost 8 bases, and 5 bases lay between the germline ends. Germline V gene data show CDR1 as SGHRS and CDR2 as YFSETQ. CDR3 size: 11 residues. The CDR3 loop is CASSLDAGYTF. The CDR3 DNA reads TGCGCCAGCAGCTTGGACGCCGGCTACACCTTC.

The V call is TRBV11-1, the J call TRBJ2-7; D perhaps matches TRBD1 (6 bases). Germline V gene sequence: CDR1 SGHAT, CDR2 FQDESV (reference sequence). The CDR3 has 16 amino acids. The V end was cut by 0 bases, the J end by 4 bases, with 16 bases between. CDR3 sequence reads: CASSLAQGPLRYEQYF. CDR3 sequence (DNA): TGTGCCAGCAGCTTAGCGCAGGGGCCGTTGCGGTACGAGCAGTACTTC.

This chain links TRBV4-3 with TRBJ2-3; no clear D gene. The CDR3 contains 13 residues. The germline V gene has CDR1 LGHNA and CDR2 YSLEER. Trimming pared 2 bases from V and 5 bases from J, leaving 8 bases between. Here the CDR3 reads CASSQHSLDTQYF. The CDR3 region has the DNA TGCGCCAGCAGCCAACACTCCTTAGATACGCAGTATTTT.

The chain employs TRBV6-5 and TRBJ1-2, with TRBD1 matching 11 bases. Losses at the gene ends were 4 bases for V and 8 bases for J; bases not matched to a gene: 6. The V gene's germline CDR1 is MNHEY and CDR2 SVGAGI. This CDR3 is built from 14 residues. The CDR3 DNA is TGTGCCAGCAGTTCGGGACAGGGGGTGCGAGGCTACACCTTC. Protein: CASSSGQGVRGYTF.

The chain is built from TRBV11-2 and TRBJ1-1, with D maybe TRBD1 (5 bases). This CDR3 spans 14 amino acids. V was clipped by 5 bases and J by 8 bases, with 18 bases between them. CDR1 SGHAT and CDR2 FQNNGV come from the germline V gene. The CDR3 DNA reads as TGTGCCAGCAGCCGTCGGGGCGGTACAGTAGAAGCTTTCTTT. Translating it yields CASSRRGGTVEAFF.

V is TRBV6-5 and J is TRBJ2-3, with 8 bases fitting TRBD1. Trimming cost V 7 bases and J 2 bases; bases outside gene matches: 8. This CDR3 region has 15 residues. Germline assignment: CDR1 MNHEY and CDR2 SVGAGI. The CDR3 reads CASTITGGATDTQYF. As DNA, the CDR3 is TGTGCCAGCACTATAACAGGGGGTGCCACAGATACGCAGTATTTT.

The chain uses TRBV6-5 and TRBJ1-2, with D possibly TRBD1 on 6 matching bases. With 6 bases removed from V and 4 bases from J, the gap between germline ends came to 15 bases. The CDR3 has 14 amino acids. Germline CDR1 and CDR2: MNHEY and SVGAGI. The CDR3 nucleotides read TGTGCCAGCAGCCCTCAGGGGCCTGGCTATGGCTACACCTTC. It codes for CASSPQGPGYGYTF.

The rearrangement joins TRBV7-2 to TRBJ2-2; perhaps TRBD2 as D (5 bases). This CDR3 is 15 amino acids long. With 3 bases removed from V and 5 bases from J, the gap between germline ends came to 13 bases. Germline V CDR1 and CDR2: SGHTA, FQGNSA. CDR3 sequence reads: CASSFGLVGTGELFF. The CDR3 DNA sequence: TGTGCCAGCAGCTTCGGACTCGTGGGGACCGGGGAGCTGTTTTTT.

The V call is TRBV9, the J call TRBJ1-2, with 7 bases matching TRBD1. The germline CDR1 and CDR2 sequences are SGDLS and YYNGEE. J was trimmed by 5 bases and V by 4 bases; bases with no gene match: 8. The CDR3 extends over 14 amino acids. Written as DNA, the CDR3 is TGTGCCAGCAGCCCGATGGGGACAGTATATGGCTACACCTTC. Translated, it gives CASSPMGTVYGYTF.

The chain has TRBV6-1 and TRBJ2-7, with TRBD1 matching over 8 bases. J gave up 3 bases and V 10 bases, and 8 bases lay outside the gene matches. Germline V lookup: CDR1 MNHNS, CDR2 SASEGT. This CDR3 is built from 13 residues. CDR3 protein: CATETGGLYEQYF. The CDR3 DNA reads TGTGCCACGGAAACAGGGGGTCTCTACGAGCAGTACTTC.

The V gene is TRBV11-3, the J gene TRBJ1-1, with no clear D. V was trimmed by 4 bases and J by 1 base, leaving 10 bases between them. Germline loops: CDR1 SGHNT, CDR2 YENEEA. The CDR3 consists of 14 residues. DNA of the CDR3: TGTGCCAGCAGCTCTGGCAACCAGAACACTGAAGCTTTCTTT. It is translated as CASSSGNQNTEAFF.

V gene TRBV11-2 combines with J gene TRBJ2-2; D is undetermined. The length of the CDR3 is 14 residues. The V end lost 1 base, the J end lost 4 bases, and 7 bases lay between the germline ends. Germline V gives CDR1 SGHAT, CDR2 FQNNGV. The CDR3 DNA sequence: TGTGCCAGCAGCTTAGGGCCAACCACCGGGGAGCTGTTTTTT. Its translation is CASSLGPTTGELFF.

This chain joins TRBV30 and TRBJ2-1; D unclear. CDR3 length equals 12 residues. Trimming left V 1 base short and J 4 bases short, with 5 bases between. The germline CDR1 and CDR2 sequences are GTSNPN and SVGIG (reference sequence). The CDR3 reads CAWSAIYNEQFF. In DNA form, the CDR3 reads TGTGCCTGGAGTGCCATTTACAATGAGCAGTTCTTC.